The 14 T cell receptor beta chains below were found in one sample sequenced in a study of blood T cell repertoires in COVID-19. Measured with immunoSEQ multiplex PCR; TCRdb has only the in-frame clones, and not every one. The sample lists around 40,000 clones; roughly 75% were seen once. The sample comprised peripheral blood. These TCRs come from an elderly man with active or convalescent COVID-19.

The CDR3 loop reads CASSLWEPGQGSSTGELFF. CDR3 DNA sequence: TGCGCCAGCAGCCTCTGGGAACCGGGACAGGGGTCGAGCACCGGGGAGCTGTTTTTT. The chain uses TRBV4-1 and TRBJ2-2; TRBD1 aligns across 10 bases. V dropped 4 bases and J dropped 4; count of bases not matched to a gene: 15. This CDR3 is built from 19 residues. Germline V gene data show CDR1 as MGHRA and CDR2 as YSYEKL.

The V gene is TRBV19, the J gene TRBJ1-1; 7 bases map to TRBD1. This CDR3 contains 15 residues. V dropped 7 bases and J dropped 4; count of bases not matched to a gene: 12. Germline V CDR1 and CDR2: LNHDA, SQIVND (reference sequence). The CDR3 coding sequence is TGTGCCAGTATAGGCCTGACAGGGTGGGGCACTGAAGCTTTCTTT. It translates to CASIGLTGWGTEAFF.

The gene calls are TRBV6-5 and TRBJ2-3; 11 nucleotides agree with TRBD2. Germline V CDR1 and CDR2: MNHEY, SVGAGI. This CDR3 contains 16 residues. V shed 3 bases, J shed 6 bases, and the junction held 8 bases outside the gene matches. In DNA, the CDR3 is TGTGCCAGCAGTTATAGCGGGGGGGCAGACCCGGATACGCAGTATTTT. Its translation: CASSYSGGADPDTQYF.

The chain links TRBV28 to TRBJ1-2; 9 bases align to TRBD1. The CDR3 is 14 residues long. CDR1 and CDR2 (germline): MDHEN, SYDVKM. V dropped 4 bases and J dropped 6; count of bases not matched to a gene: 6. CDR3 DNA: TGTGCCAGCAGTTGGGGACAGGGAAGGCATGGCTACACCTTC. Translating gives CASSWGQGRHGYTF.

The chain is built from TRBV12-5 and TRBJ2-7; weak D call: TRBD2 (6 bases). V lost 0 bases to trimming and J lost 3 bases, with 12 bases between them. CDR1 is LGHNT, CDR2 FRNRAP, per germline. The CDR3 sequence is 15 residues long. This CDR3 is CASGLVIRGNYEQYF. DNA for the CDR3: TGTGCTAGTGGTTTGGTAATTCGGGGGAACTACGAGCAGTACTTC.

This chain links TRBV11-3 with TRBJ2-1; 7 bases are shared with TRBD2. V lost 0 bases and J lost 6; bases outside the gene matches: 5. The CDR3 sequence is 15 residues long. Germline V gene lookup returns CDR1 SGHNT and CDR2 YENEEA. In DNA, the CDR3 is TGTGCCAGCAGCTTAGACGGAGGGAGGGCCAATGAGCAGTTCTTC. It codes for CASSLDGGRANEQFF.

This clone was counted a few times. V is TRBV5-1 and J is TRBJ1-1; D is unclear. The CDR3 is 13 residues long. V shed 4 bases and J shed 1 base, with 8 bases lying between them. From germline, CDR1 is SGHRS and CDR2 YFSETQ. This CDR3 is CASSTQANTEAFF. The CDR3 nucleotides read TGCGCCAGCAGCACCCAGGCGAACACTGAAGCTTTCTTT.

This chain connects TRBV27 to TRBJ2-7, with 9 bases matching TRBD2. The CDR3 length is 15 residues. V lost 5 bases to trimming and J lost 0 bases; unmatched junction nucleotides: 5. Germline loops: CDR1 MNHEY, CDR2 SMNVEV (reference sequence). The CDR3: CASSEAGGYSYEQYF. The CDR3, as DNA: TGTGCCAGCAGTGAAGCGGGGGGCTACTCCTACGAGCAGTACTTC.

This clone was seen more than once but under ten times. This chain links TRBV20-1 with TRBJ1-2; TRBD1 is a possible D gene (5 bases). This CDR3 region has 11 residues. V dropped 6 bases and J dropped 8 bases, with 13 bases sitting between them. CDR1 is DFQATT, CDR2 SNEGSKA, per germline (reference sequence). The DNA of the CDR3 is TGCAGTGCGCGGGGCCTTCGGGGCTACACCTTC. This codes for CSARGLRGYTF.

This chain uses TRBV28 with TRBJ2-7; 8 bases are a match to TRBD2. CDR3 length: 16 amino acids. CDR1 and CDR2 (germline): MDHEN, SYDVKM. Germline trimming cut 6 bases from V and 4 bases from J; bases unmatched to any gene: 14. This chain's CDR3 is CASSPAGSGSAYEQYF. CDR3 nucleotides: TGTGCCAGCAGCCCGGCCGGGAGCGGGAGTGCATACGAGCAGTACTTC.

This clone was seen once. This chain uses TRBV4-3 with TRBJ1-2; 8 nucleotides line up with TRBD1. Germline V CDR1 and CDR2: LGHNA, YSLEER. The V and J ends lost 1 base and 2 bases, in that order; junction bases with no gene match: 3. The CDR3 runs 15 residues. CDR3 bases: TGCGCCAGCAGCCAAGCCCCAGGGGGCAACTATGGCTACACCTTC. This translates into CASSQAPGGNYGYTF.

J is TRBJ2-7 and V is TRBV28; no definite D call. CDR1 is MDHEN and CDR2 is SYDVKM in the germline V gene. The CDR3 has 19 residues. Trimming cost V 6 bases and J 0 bases, with 27 bases left between them. CDR3 residues: CASRNPSSPTLASSYEQYF. The CDR3 DNA reads TGTGCCAGCAGAAATCCCAGTTCCCCGACTTTGGCTAGCTCCTACGAGCAGTACTTC.

This clone has a single count. The CDR3 reads CASSDSNRGHFTEAFF. The CDR3 DNA sequence: TGTGCCAGCAGTGACTCGAACAGGGGGCATTTCACTGAAGCTTTCTTT. This chain uses TRBV6-4 with TRBJ1-1, with 9 bases fitting TRBD1. Germline V gene sequence: CDR1 MRHNA, CDR2 SNTAGT. The CDR3 covers 16 residues. V shed 0 bases, J shed 4 bases, and the junction held 6 bases outside the gene matches.

The rearrangement links TRBV7-2 to TRBJ2-3; D not certain. Germline CDR1 SGHTA, CDR2 FQGNSA. The CDR3 spans 15 residues. V lost 5 bases to trimming and J lost 4 bases, with 16 bases between them. The CDR3 loop is CASSVRRSSADTQYF. The CDR3 DNA reads TGTGCCAGCAGCGTCCGAAGATCGAGCGCAGATACGCAGTATTTT.